One and the same sample provided the 7 T cell receptor beta chains below, sequenced in a study of blood T cell repertoires in COVID-19. Sequenced by immunoSEQ multiplex PCR; TCRdb stores in-frame clones only, minus some. Among tens of thousands of clones listed, roughly four fifths were seen once. Sequencing was carried out using peripheral blood. The receptors shown here come from a human donor in a cohort sampled during active COVID-19.

This chain uses TRBV20-1 with TRBJ2-3; 8 nucleotides line up with TRBD2. Germline lookup yields CDR1 DFQATT and CDR2 SNEGSKA (reference sequence). V trimming: 8 bases; J trimming: 8 bases; junction bases outside the gene matches: 6. The CDR3 covers 11 residues. CDR3 loop: CSNGLAGTQYF. Written as DNA, the CDR3 is TGCAGTAATGGACTAGCTGGTACGCAGTATTTT.

The chain is built from TRBV7-8 and TRBJ2-3; D is uncertain. The CDR3 spans 17 residues. The germline CDR1 and CDR2 sequences are SGHVS and FQNEAQ. Trimming pared 4 bases from V and 3 bases from J, leaving 20 bases between. The CDR3 spells CASSSPPLVPVTDTQYF. The CDR3 DNA follows: TGTGCCAGCAGCTCTCCCCCCTTGGTCCCGGTTACAGATACGCAGTATTTT.

The chain is built from TRBV5-1 and TRBJ1-1; D call uncertain. The germline V gene encodes CDR1 SGHRS and CDR2 YFSETQ. This CDR3 spans 13 amino acids. V gave up 4 bases and J gave up 8 bases, with 15 bases separating them. DNA for the CDR3: TGCGCCAGCAGCGTGTCTCGAGCTGCCGAAGCTTTCTTT. This encodes CASSVSRAAEAFF.

The CDR3 loop is CASSSREHIQYF. The CDR3 bases are TGTGCCAGCAGCTCGAGGGAGCACATTCAGTACTTC. The chain recombines TRBV11-3 with TRBJ2-4; tentative D call: TRBD2 (5 bases). This CDR3 is built from 12 residues. V was trimmed by 4 bases and J by 8 bases, leaving 9 bases between them. Germline-derived CDR1 and CDR2 are SGHNT and YENEEA.

V is TRBV5-4 and J is TRBJ2-2, with D maybe TRBD1 (6 bases). The germline CDR1 and CDR2 sequences are SGHNT and YYREEE (reference sequence). This CDR3 is built from 14 residues. Trimming removed 6 bases from V and 0 bases from J, with 9 bases in between. This CDR3 reads CASKDSANTGELFF. Written as DNA, the CDR3 is TGTGCCAGCAAGGACAGCGCGAACACCGGGGAGCTGTTTTTT. Drawing the rest from reference TRBV5-4 and TRBJ2-2, the complete variable domain is ETGVTQSPTHLIKTRGQQVTLRCSSQSGHNTVSWYQQALGQGPQFIFQYYREEENGRGNFPPRFSGLQFPNYSSELNVNALELDDSALYLCASKDSANTGELFFGEGSRLTVL.

In DNA form, the CDR3 reads TGTGCCAGCAGTCAACAGGGGTGGAACACTGAAGCTTTCTTT. Translated, it gives CASSQQGWNTEAFF. The chain has TRBV25-1 and TRBJ1-1, with TRBD1 matching over 7 bases. The CDR3 is 14 amino acids. Germline trimming cut 5 bases from V and 1 base from J; bases unmatched to any gene: 4. In germline, CDR1 is MGHDK, CDR2 SYGVNS.

This chain joins TRBV2 and TRBJ2-1, with 13 bases matching TRBD2. CDR3 length: 14 residues. V was pared by 6 bases and J by 8 bases, with 4 bases of the junction left unmatched. Per the germline V gene, CDR1 is SNHLY and CDR2 is FYNNEI. The CDR3 reads CASRLAGGPHEQFF. The DNA for the CDR3 is TGTGCCAGCAGACTAGCGGGGGGGCCCCATGAGCAGTTCTTC.